These T cell receptor beta chains were read from a single sample in a study of OX40 agonist ivuxolimab in advanced cancers. Using immunoSEQ multiplex PCR, the repertoire was profiled, and TCRdb retains in-frame clones only, with some absent. The sample holds tens of thousands of clones; around 84% are singletons and the top ten take over 5%. The source was CD4+ or CD8+ T cells sorted from blood, collected in a trial of the OX40 agonist ivuxolimab. Source of these receptors: an adult with an advanced solid tumor such as melanoma, head and neck, liver or kidney cancer. CDR3s include the opening cysteine and the closing phenylalanine or tryptophan. A clone size is listed for some rows: how often the clone was seen (once, few, many), or a class if it is expanded.

TRBV27	15	TRBJ2-3	once	CASGRFGLGTDTQYF
TRBV19	13	TRBJ1-5	.	CASSPGLGQPQHF
TRBV5-6	15	TRBJ1-1	.	CASSPLTGMNTEAFF
TRBV27	15	TRBJ1-1	.	CASSLLRGSGTEAFF
TRBV14	17	TRBJ2-5	.	CASSSLRDRGPQETQYF
TRBV6-5	14	TRBJ1-6	once	CASSATSYNSPLHF
TRBV10-2	16	TRBJ2-1	few	CASRSVRAGGDNEQFF
TRBV6-1	14	TRBJ2-1	.	CASSIGTGGAGQFF
TRBV29-1	12	.	.	CSVELASDEQYF
TRBV6-1	14	TRBJ1-4	.	CASSEGATNEKLFF
TRBV4-2	15	TRBJ1-4	.	CASSQGGTGDEKLFF
TRBV30	14	TRBJ1-2	.	CAWSVGGSLRGYTF
TRBV6-6	13	TRBJ1-5	.	CASSWDRDQPQHF
TRBV11-2	14	TRBJ1-5	.	CASSLGQVNQPQHF
TRBV30	14	TRBJ1-5	.	CAWSAGGAAQPQHF
TRBV27	13	TRBJ2-3	.	CASNGGITDTQYF
TRBV7-2	13	TRBJ1-1	.	CASRRGGDTEAFF
TRBV18	13	TRBJ2-7	.	CASSPGQGVEQYF
TRBV27	13	TRBJ2-7	.	CASSLRQGYEQYF
TRBV19	15	TRBJ2-7	.	CASSMRLASSYEQYF
TRBV19	15	TRBJ2-1	hyperexpanded	CASTATSGDYNEQFF
TRBV7-9	15	TRBJ1-1	.	CATSDGGAGDTEAFF
TRBV5-1	14	TRBJ2-5	.	CASSFGDSQETQYF
TRBV19	17	TRBJ2-6	.	CASKKRGDLAGANVLTF
TRBV7-9	16	TRBJ2-5	few	CASSSTSGLQGETQYF
TRBV7-9	18	TRBJ1-5	.	CASSLGGTGDYSNQPQHF
TRBV19	14	TRBJ1-5	.	CASSIGHTERPQHF
TRBV9	15	TRBJ2-7	few	CASSSRGASSYEQYF
TRBV14	16	TRBJ1-6	.	CASSQGHHSYNSPLHF
TRBV7-8	15	.	few	CASSLYQGASYEQYF
TRBV30	16	TRBJ2-5	few	CAWSSNQMGLGGTQYF
TRBV7-2	17	TRBJ1-5	.	CASSLGQGIWSNQPQHF
TRBV18	12	TRBJ1-1	.	CASSPENTEAFF
TRBV6-5	16	TRBJ2-7	.	CASSFGFGTGPYEQYF
TRBV6-5	13	TRBJ2-7	.	CASSYGGSYEQYF
TRBV4-1	17	TRBJ1-3	.	CASSQDLARGAGNTIYF
TRBV30	14	TRBJ2-7	few	CAWSVDRVSYEQYF
TRBV7-9	15	TRBJ2-7	few	CASSLGQLQIYEQYF
TRBV10-1	15	.	.	CASSAWASSTYEQYF
TRBV11-2	16	TRBJ2-7	.	CASSSRGRGMAYEQYF
TRBV11-2	14	TRBJ1-2	.	CASSLGRDGYGYTF